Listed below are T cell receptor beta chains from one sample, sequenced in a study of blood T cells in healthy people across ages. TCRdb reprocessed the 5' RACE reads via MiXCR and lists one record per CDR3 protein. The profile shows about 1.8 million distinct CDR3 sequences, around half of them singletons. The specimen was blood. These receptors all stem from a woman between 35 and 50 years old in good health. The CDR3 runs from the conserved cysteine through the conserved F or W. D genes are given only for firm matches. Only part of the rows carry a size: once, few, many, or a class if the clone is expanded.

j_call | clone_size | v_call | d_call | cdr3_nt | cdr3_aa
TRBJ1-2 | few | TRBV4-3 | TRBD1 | TGCGCCAGCAGCCCGGGACAGGGCATAGGTGATGGCTACACCTTC | CASSPGQGIGDGYTF
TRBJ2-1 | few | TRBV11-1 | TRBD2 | TGTGCCAGCAAAACTAGCGGGGGGGCCGGTTTAAATGAGCAGTTCTTC | CASKTSGGAGLNEQFF
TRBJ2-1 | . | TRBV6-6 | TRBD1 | TGTGCCAGCAGCCACGCGGGACAGGGGACACCCGAGCAGTTCTTC | CASSHAGQGTPEQFF
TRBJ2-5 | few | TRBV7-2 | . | TGTGCCAGCAGCTTAGTTGGGCCCGGGGCGGGGAAGACCCAGTACTTC | CASSLVGPGAGKTQYF
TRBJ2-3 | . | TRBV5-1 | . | TGCGCCAGCAGTAGGAGGCCGGGAGATACGCAGTATTTT | CASSRRPGDTQYF
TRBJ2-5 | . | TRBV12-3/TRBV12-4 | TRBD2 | TGTGCCAGCAGTCCTGGGACTAGCGGGGGGAGTGAGCAGTACTTC | CASSPGTSGGSEQYF
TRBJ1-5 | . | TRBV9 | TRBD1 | TGTGCCAGCACAGGGGACAGTAGCAATCAGCCCCAGCATTTT | CASTGDSSNQPQHF
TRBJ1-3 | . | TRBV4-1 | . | TGCGCCAGCAGCCAAGATATCTTCCGGGGGAACGGAAACACCATATATTTT | CASSQDIFRGNGNTIYF
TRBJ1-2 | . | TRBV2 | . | TGTGCCAGCAGTGAGGGGCAGGCTCACTATGGCTACACCTTC | CASSEGQAHYGYTF
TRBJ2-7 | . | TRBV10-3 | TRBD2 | TGTGCCATCAGGGCGAGGGAGGGGCGCTCCTACGAGCAGTACTTC | CAIRAREGRSYEQYF
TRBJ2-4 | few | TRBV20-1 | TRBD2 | TGCAGTGCCCCTACTAGCGGGGTAAACATTCAGTACTTC | CSAPTSGVNIQYF
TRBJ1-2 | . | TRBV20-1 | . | TGCAGTGCTAGAGATCACCGGGCCCTCTATGGCTACACCTTC | CSARDHRALYGYTF
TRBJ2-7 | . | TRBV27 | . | TGTGCCAGCAGTCGGGCAGGGGGGGCCTACGAGCAGTACTTC | CASSRAGGAYEQYF
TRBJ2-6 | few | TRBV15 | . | TGTGCCACCAGCAACCGAGGACAGCCCGCAATCTCTGGGGCCAACGTCCTGACTTTC | CATSNRGQPAISGANVLTF
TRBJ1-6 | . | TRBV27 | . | TGTGCCAGCAGTAGGTCGGATACGGCTGGTTCACCCCTCCACTTT | CASSRSDTAGSPLHF
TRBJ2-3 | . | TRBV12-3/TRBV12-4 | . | TGTGCCAGCAGTTTTTTCCCGCACACAGATACGCAGTATTTT | CASSFFPHTDTQYF
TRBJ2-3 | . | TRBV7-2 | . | TGTGCCAGCAGCTTAGAAGCAAGGGGGGTTCGCGATACGCAGTATTTT | CASSLEARGVRDTQYF
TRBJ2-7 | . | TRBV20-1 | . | TGCAGTGCTAGAGTGGGGACCACAACCTACGAGCAGTACTTC | CSARVGTTTYEQYF
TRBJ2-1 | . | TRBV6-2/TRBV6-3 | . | TGTGCCACTTCTCAGGTGGGGGGCCGTTCCTACGAGCAGTTCTTC | CATSQVGGRSYEQFF
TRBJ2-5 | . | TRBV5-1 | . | TGCGCCAGCAGATTAACAGGGAGCCAAGAGACCCAGTACTTC | CASRLTGSQETQYF
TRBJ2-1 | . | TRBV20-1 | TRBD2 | TGCAGTGCTAGACCACTAGCGGGGGGGAATGAGCAGTTCTTC | CSARPLAGGNEQFF
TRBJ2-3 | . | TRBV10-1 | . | TGCGCCAGCAGTGAGGGAACCTCGATGGCAGATACGCAGTATTTT | CASSEGTSMADTQYF
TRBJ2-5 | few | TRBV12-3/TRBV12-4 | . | TGTGCCAGCAGTAGAGCTCAGGGGAAGGAGACCCAGTACTTC | CASSRAQGKETQYF
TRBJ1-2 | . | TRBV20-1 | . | TGCAGTGCTAGAGCCCAAGAGGGGACGTATGGCTACACCTTC | CSARAQEGTYGYTF
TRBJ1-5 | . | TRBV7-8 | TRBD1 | TGTGCCAGCAGCTCACAGGGGGCGCGTTCCAATCAGCCCCAGCATTTT | CASSSQGARSNQPQHF
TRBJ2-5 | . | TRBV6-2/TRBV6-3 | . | TGTGCCAGCAGGCCCGACAAGGAAGAGACCCAGTACTTC | CASRPDKEETQYF
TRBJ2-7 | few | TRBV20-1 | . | TGCAGTGCTCCTAAGAGAAGGACAGACTACGAGCAGTACTTC | CSAPKRRTDYEQYF
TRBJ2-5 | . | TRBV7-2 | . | TGTGCCAGCAGCTCCAGACGCCTGCCTCAAGAGACCCAGTACTTC | CASSSRRLPQETQYF
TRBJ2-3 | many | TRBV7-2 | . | TGTGCCAGCAGCCCCTCGGGGGCAGATACGCAGTATTTT | CASSPSGADTQYF
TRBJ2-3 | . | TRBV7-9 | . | TGTGCCAGCAGCTGGGGGAGAACACACACAGATACGCAGTATTTT | CASSWGRTHTDTQYF
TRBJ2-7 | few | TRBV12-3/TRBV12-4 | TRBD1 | TGTGCCAGCAGTCCCCAGGCGGGGACAGGGGCGCTGGAGCAGTACTTC | CASSPQAGTGALEQYF
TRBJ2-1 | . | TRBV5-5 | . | TGTGCCAGCAGCTTGGTGGCATTGGGGTCCCAAGAGACCCAGTTCTTC | CASSLVALGSQETQFF
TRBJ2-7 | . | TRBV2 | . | TGTGCCAGCACTACCGGGTTCTACGAGCAGTACTTC | CASTTGFYEQYF
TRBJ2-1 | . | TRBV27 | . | TGTGCCAGCAGTTTATCAGCGCCCAGCTCCTACAATGAGCAGTTCTTC | CASSLSAPSSYNEQFF
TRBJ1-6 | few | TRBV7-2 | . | TGTGCCAGCAGCTTTCGGAACACCAATTCACCCCTCCACTTT | CASSFRNTNSPLHF
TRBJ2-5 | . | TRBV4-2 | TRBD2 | TGTGCCAGCAGCCAAGAACGACTAGCGGGGGGGCGGCGGGAGACCCAGTACTTC | CASSQERLAGGRRETQYF
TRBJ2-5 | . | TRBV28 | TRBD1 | TGTGCCAGCAGACCACAGGGGGCCGGAGAGACCCAGTACTTC | CASRPQGAGETQYF
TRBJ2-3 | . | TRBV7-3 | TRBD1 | TGTGCCTGCAGCTCCTGGACAGGGGGGACCACAGATACGCAGTATTTT | CACSSWTGGTTDTQYF
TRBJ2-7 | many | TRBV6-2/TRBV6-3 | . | TGTGCCAGCAGTTACGGGACAAACTCCTACGAGCAGTACTTC | CASSYGTNSYEQYF
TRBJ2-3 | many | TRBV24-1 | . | TGTGCCACCAGTGATCTACGGGATACGCAGTATTTT | CATSDLRDTQYF
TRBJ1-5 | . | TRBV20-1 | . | TGCAGTGTTAGGGCTGGGAACAATCAGCCCCAGCATTTT | CSVRAGNNQPQHF
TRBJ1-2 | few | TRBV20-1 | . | TGCAGTGCTCCCCAAGAGGTGGGGGGCTACACCTTC | CSAPQEVGGYTF
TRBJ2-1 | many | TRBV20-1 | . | TGCAGTGCTAGATCAGGGGCAAATCGACAGTTCTTC | CSARSGANRQFF
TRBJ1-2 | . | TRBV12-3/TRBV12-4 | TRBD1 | TGTGCCAGCAGTTGCCGGGACAGGGGTGTGCACTATGGCTACACCTTC | CASSCRDRGVHYGYTF
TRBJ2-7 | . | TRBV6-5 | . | TGTGCCAGCAGTTACCCACCAGGGGCGCACTACGAGCAGTACTTC | CASSYPPGAHYEQYF
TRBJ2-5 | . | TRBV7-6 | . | TGTGCCAGCAGCCCCAATGGGAAACAAGAGACCCAGTACTTC | CASSPNGKQETQYF
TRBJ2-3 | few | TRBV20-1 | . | TGCAGTGCTAGCCTCCGGGACAACGGGGGAGATACGCAGTATTTT | CSASLRDNGGDTQYF
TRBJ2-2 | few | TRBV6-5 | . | TGTGCCAGCAGTTACTCCACAGTAAACACCGGGGAGCTGTTTTTT | CASSYSTVNTGELFF
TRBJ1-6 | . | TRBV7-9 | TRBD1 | TGTGCCAGCAGCGTTCAGACAGGGGTTAATTCACCCCTCCACTTT | CASSVQTGVNSPLHF
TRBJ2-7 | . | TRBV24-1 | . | TGTGCCACCAGTGATCGGGTAACCTACGAGCAGTACTTC | CATSDRVTYEQYF
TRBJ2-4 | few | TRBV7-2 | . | TGTGCCAGCACCCGATTGGGATTAGAGAATAACATTCAGTACTTC | CASTRLGLENNIQYF
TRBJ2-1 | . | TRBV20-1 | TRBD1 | TGCAGTGCTAGGACAGGACAGGGGGAGTACAATGAGCAGTTCTTC | CSARTGQGEYNEQFF
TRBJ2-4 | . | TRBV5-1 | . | TGCGCCAGCAGCTTGGCTCAGGGAATGGTAGGAGCCAAAAACATTCAGTACTTC | CASSLAQGMVGAKNIQYF
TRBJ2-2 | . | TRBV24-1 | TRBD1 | TGTGCCACCAGTGGGTCAGGGGGGAACACCGGGGAGCTGTTTTTT | CATSGSGGNTGELFF
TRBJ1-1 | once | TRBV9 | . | TGTGCCAGCAGCCGGGGGGGGGCTGAAGCTTTCTTT | CASSRGGAEAFF
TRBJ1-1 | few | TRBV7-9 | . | TGTGCCATCCACTCGGGGGGCTTGGACACTGAAGCTTTCTTT | CAIHSGGLDTEAFF
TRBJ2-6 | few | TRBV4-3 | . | TGCGCCAGCAGCCGGGAAGGGGCAGGCTCTGGGGCCAACGTCCTGACTTTC | CASSREGAGSGANVLTF
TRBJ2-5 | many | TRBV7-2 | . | TGTGCCAGCAGCTTACTTTCTCAAGAGACCCAGTACTTC | CASSLLSQETQYF
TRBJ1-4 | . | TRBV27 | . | TGTGCCAGCAGTTTGTTACAGGGCGATGAAAAACTGTTTTTT | CASSLLQGDEKLFF